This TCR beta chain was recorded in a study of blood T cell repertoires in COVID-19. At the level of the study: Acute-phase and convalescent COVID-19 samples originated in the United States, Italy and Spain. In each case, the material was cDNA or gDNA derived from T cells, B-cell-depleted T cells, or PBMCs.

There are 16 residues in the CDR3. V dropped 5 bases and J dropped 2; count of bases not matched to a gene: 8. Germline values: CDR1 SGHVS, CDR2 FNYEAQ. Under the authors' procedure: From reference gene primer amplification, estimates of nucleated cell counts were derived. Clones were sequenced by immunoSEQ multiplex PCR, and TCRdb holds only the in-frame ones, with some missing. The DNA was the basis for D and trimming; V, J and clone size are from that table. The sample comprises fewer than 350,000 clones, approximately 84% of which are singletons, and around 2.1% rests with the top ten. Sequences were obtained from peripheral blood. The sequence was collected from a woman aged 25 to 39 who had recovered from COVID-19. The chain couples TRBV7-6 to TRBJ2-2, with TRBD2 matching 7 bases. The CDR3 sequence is CASSDGTTRNTGELFF. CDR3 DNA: TGTGCCAGCAGCGACGGGACTACGAGAAACACCGGGGAGCTGTTTTTT.